The clone carrying this T cell receptor beta chain was picked up a small number of times. Its antigen is not known. The data belong to a study of blood T cells in healthy people across ages. Combining a sample-barcoded 5' primer with a J-beta primer mix, a second PCR ran for about 7 to 11 cycles. TCRdb analysed the 5' RACE reads with MiXCR anew, one entry per CDR3 protein. The table has approximately 780,000 distinct CDR3 sequences, about 26% seen once. PBMCs were isolated at a quantity of at least 6.5 million per sample. Study-level points and caveats: Possibly confounding the expanded clonotype changes was the fact that donor CMV status was unknown. Unsorted PBMCs prevented conclusive naive versus antigen-experienced comparison.

V shed 4 bases and J shed 6 bases, with 14 bases lying between them. Per germline, CDR1 SGHRS and CDR2 YFSETQ. The CDR3 has 13 residues. These data were likewise used in another study, on T cells of mothers and their children. Turning to that study: Detection yielded no persistent microchimeric T cell clones.

The chain carries TRBV5-1 and TRBJ2-7; D perhaps matches TRBD2 (6 bases). This receptor was taken from a boy younger than 18 in good health. The sequenced material came from blood. In DNA, the CDR3 is TGCGCCAGCAGCATACACAAGGAGGGCGAGCAGTACTTC. Residues: CASSIHKEGEQYF.